This T cell receptor (beta chain) was profiled in a study of blood T cell repertoires in COVID-19. Across the study: Sites across the United States, Italy and Spain contributed samples from acute and convalescent COVID-19.

Original processing methods: Scientists estimated how many nucleated cells there were by amplifying reference gene primers. Clones were sequenced by immunoSEQ multiplex PCR, and TCRdb holds only the in-frame ones, with some missing. D and trimming come from the DNA, and the V and J calls and clone size come from that table. The sample includes roughly 260,000 clones, around 90% of them seen just once. This receptor was taken from a woman aged 45-59 years who had recovered from COVID-19. Sequencing input: peripheral blood.

The CDR3 coding sequence is TGTGCCAGTAGTTCCCGGCAGGGGAACACTGAAGCTTTCTTT. Its translation is CASSSRQGNTEAFF. The chain carries TRBV19 and TRBJ1-1; TRBD1 is a possible D gene (5 bases). Deletions cut 5 bases from V and 1 base from J, with 11 bases between. CDR1 is LNHDA, CDR2 SQIVND, per germline (reference sequence). CDR3 length equals 14 residues. Together with reference TRBV19 and TRBJ1-1, the CDR3 gives the full variable domain: DGGITQSPKYLFRKEGQNVTLSCEQNLNHDAMYWYRQDPGQGLRLIYYSQIVNDFQKGDIAEGYSVSREKKESFPLTVTSAQKNPTAFYLCASSSRQGNTEAFFGQGTRLTVV.